Below are 20 T cell receptor beta chains sequenced from a single sample in a study of blood T cell repertoires in COVID-19. Sequencing was performed with immunoSEQ multiplex PCR; in TCRdb, only in-frame clones are kept and a portion is missing. The table has roughly 130,000 clones, more than 80% seen once. Sequencing input: peripheral blood. These receptors were taken from a woman aged 55-70 years with acute or convalescent COVID-19.

The chain employs TRBV24-1 and TRBJ2-3, with TRBD2 matching 8 bases. Per germline, CDR1 KGHDR and CDR2 SFDVKD. The CDR3 extends over 16 amino acids. Trimming took 4 bases from V and 0 from J; bases not matched to a gene: 5. CDR3 residues: CATSEPVAGSTDTQYF. CDR3 nucleotide sequence: TGTGCCACCAGTGAACCTGTAGCGGGGAGCACAGATACGCAGTATTTT.

CDR3 sequence (DNA): TGTGCCAGCAGCTCGGGACTAACCGAGCAGTACTTC. It codes for CASSSGLTEQYF. The chain couples TRBV7-8 to TRBJ2-7; 7 bases align to TRBD2. This CDR3 contains 12 residues. In germline, CDR1 is SGHVS, CDR2 FQNEAQ. V lost 4 bases, J lost 6 bases, and 3 bases stayed unmatched.

The gene calls are TRBV20-1 and TRBJ1-4; 7 nucleotides line up with TRBD1. This CDR3 contains 14 residues. Germline CDR1 is DFQATT and CDR2 is SNEGSKA (reference sequence). The V and J ends lost 3 bases and 8 bases, in that order; junction bases with no gene match: 9. The DNA of the CDR3 is TGCAGTGCTAGTAGACAGGGAAATAGGGAAAAACTGTTTTTT. Its translation: CSASRQGNREKLFF.

The J gene is TRBJ2-1, the V gene TRBV5-1; 9 bases align to TRBD2. Trimming removed 1 base from V and 5 bases from J; junction bases left unmatched: 7. Germline loops: CDR1 SGHRS, CDR2 YFSETQ. The CDR3 has 16 residues. The CDR3 region is CASSLSGGGADNEQFF. In DNA form, the CDR3 reads TGCGCCAGCAGCTTGTCGGGCGGGGGGGCGGACAATGAGCAGTTCTTC.

The chain carries TRBV2 and TRBJ2-5, with 9 bases aligning to TRBD2. The CDR3 is 15 residues long. Germline CDR1 and CDR2: SNHLY and FYNNEI. J gave up 1 base and V 6 bases, and 6 bases lay outside the gene matches. DNA for the CDR3: TGTGCCAGCAGGACATATAGCGGGGGCCAAGAGACCCAGTACTTC. Protein product: CASRTYSGGQETQYF.

The chain has TRBV15 and TRBJ1-5; the match to TRBD1 covers 10 bases. V was clipped by 1 base and J by 3 bases; unmatched bases: 6. Germline CDR1 is LNHNV and CDR2 is YYDKDF (reference sequence). CDR3 length: 17 amino acids. CDR3 loop: CATSRVRTGGSNQPQHF. The CDR3 DNA reads TGTGCCACCAGCAGAGTTAGGACAGGGGGTTCCAATCAGCCCCAGCATTTT.

V is TRBV6-5 and J is TRBJ1-1, with 7 nucleotides matching TRBD1. The CDR3 consists of 14 residues. The V segment lost 6 bases and the J segment 1 base; nucleotides outside the gene matches: 5. Per the germline V gene, CDR1 is MNHEY and CDR2 is SVGAGI. The DNA of the CDR3 is TGTGCCAGCAGCAAGGACAGGCGGAACACTGAAGCTTTCTTT. This codes for CASSKDRRNTEAFF.

The rearrangement links TRBV19 to TRBJ1-2; D possibly corresponds to TRBD1 (6 bases). V was trimmed by 7 bases and J by 0 bases, leaving 15 bases between them. Per the germline V gene, CDR1 is LNHDA and CDR2 is SQIVND (reference sequence). The CDR3 totals 15 residues. The CDR3: CASTLSEGANYGYTF. CDR3 DNA: TGTGCCAGTACCCTATCTGAGGGGGCTAACTATGGCTACACCTTC.

J is TRBJ1-2 and V is TRBV7-2; TRBD1 matches at 9 bases. The CDR3 extends over 14 amino acids. The V segment lost 5 bases and the J segment 2 bases; nucleotides outside the gene matches: 3. Germline V gene lookup returns CDR1 SGHTA and CDR2 FQGNSA. The CDR3 loop reads CASSPGQGNYGYTF. CDR3 coding DNA: TGTGCCAGCAGCCCGGGACAGGGCAACTATGGCTACACCTTC.

This clone occurred once. The rearrangement uses TRBV28 and TRBJ2-1; a possible D gene is TRBD1 (6 bases). CDR3 size: 13 residues. The V end was cut by 3 bases, the J end by 7 bases, with 10 bases between. Germline assignment: CDR1 MDHEN and CDR2 SYDVKM. CDR3 loop: CASSLRTDNEQFF. The CDR3 bases are TGTGCCAGCAGTTTGAGGACAGATAATGAGCAGTTCTTC.

The chain carries TRBV6-6 and TRBJ1-1; D is possibly TRBD1 (5 bases). This CDR3 has 16 amino acids. Trimming pared 6 bases from V and 1 base from J, leaving 18 bases between. The germline gives CDR1 MNHNY, CDR2 SVGAGI (reference sequence). CDR3: CASRVTRAGQNTEAFF. In DNA, the CDR3 is TGTGCCAGCAGGGTTACAAGGGCAGGGCAGAACACTGAAGCTTTCTTT.

CDR3 in DNA: TGTGCCAGCAGAACGGGCACTGAAGCTTTCTTT. Its protein is CASRTGTEAFF. The J gene is TRBJ1-1, the V gene TRBV12-3 or TRBV12-4; D call uncertain. Trimming removed 6 bases from V and 4 bases from J, with 6 bases in between. There are 11 residues in the CDR3.

This clone was detected only once. The rearrangement uses TRBV7-8 and TRBJ2-7; a possible D gene is TRBD1 (6 bases). The V end lost 5 bases, the J end lost 2 bases, and 10 bases lay between the germline ends. CDR1 and CDR2 (germline): SGHVS, FQNEAQ. This CDR3 is 13 amino acids long. The CDR3, as DNA: TGTGCCAGCAGCAAAGGACAGACCTACGAGCAGTACGTC. Translation gives CASSKGQTYEQYV.

CDR3 sequence reads: CASTDRGHGYTF. As DNA, the CDR3 is TGTGCCAGCACCGACAGGGGGCACGGCTACACCTTC. V gene TRBV6-5 combines with J gene TRBJ1-2, with TRBD1 matching over 10 bases. With 7 bases clipped from V and 8 bases from J, the junction kept 4 bases outside the gene matches. The CDR3 length is 12 residues. Germline loops: CDR1 MNHEY, CDR2 SVGAGI.

V usage is TRBV10-3 and J usage is TRBJ1-6; D not certain. This CDR3 is built from 11 residues. The germline gives CDR1 ENHRY, CDR2 SYGVKD. V lost 5 bases and J lost 9, with 5 bases in between. The CDR3 DNA sequence: TGTGCCATCAGTTCGGGTTCACCCCTCCACTTT. As protein: CAISSGSPLHF.

The DNA for the CDR3 is TGTGCCAGCAGCCGTGACGGGGGCTACACCTTC. Protein: CASSRDGGYTF. The chain carries TRBV6-5 and TRBJ1-2; no reliable D call. The CDR3 is made up of 11 amino acids. The germline CDR1 and CDR2 sequences are MNHEY and SVGAGI. The V and J ends lost 6 bases and 8 bases respectively, with 10 bases between them.

The chain carries TRBV7-9 and TRBJ1-1; TRBD1 might be the D (6 bases). The CDR3 contains 15 residues. V was trimmed by 4 bases and J by 4 bases, leaving 16 bases between them. CDR1 is SEHNR, CDR2 FQNEAQ, per germline (reference sequence). The CDR3 spells CASSSQKGGGTEAFF. The CDR3 region has the DNA TGTGCCAGCAGCTCCCAAAAGGGGGGGGGCACTGAAGCTTTCTTT.

This clone was counted only a few times. This chain links TRBV6-5 with TRBJ1-1, with D tentatively TRBD1 (6 bases). In germline, CDR1 is MNHEY, CDR2 SVGAGI. Trimming removed 4 bases from V and 4 bases from J, with 16 bases in between. CDR3 length: 15 amino acids. CDR3: CASSLNRVWSTEAFF. The CDR3 DNA reads TGTGCCAGCAGTTTAAACAGGGTTTGGAGCACTGAAGCTTTCTTT.

The gene calls are TRBV30 and TRBJ2-1, with 11 bases that match TRBD2. V shed 3 bases, J shed 6 bases, and the junction held 10 bases outside the gene matches. CDR3 length equals 16 residues. Germline CDR1 reads GTSNPN; CDR2 reads SVGIG (reference sequence). Written as DNA, the CDR3 is TGTGCCTGGAGCCGATCACTAGCGGGGGCCACCAATGAGCAGTTCTTC. This translates into CAWSRSLAGATNEQFF.

The V gene is TRBV4-1, the J gene TRBJ1-6; D is undetermined. The germline V and J ends were trimmed by 3 bases and 7 bases, with 19 bases remaining between them. Germline CDR1 and CDR2: MGHRA and YSYEKL. This CDR3 has 17 residues. CDR3 bases: TGCGCCAGCAGCCACCAGAAAGCGCACGGGGTAAATTCACCCCTCCACTTT. This encodes CASSHQKAHGVNSPLHF.